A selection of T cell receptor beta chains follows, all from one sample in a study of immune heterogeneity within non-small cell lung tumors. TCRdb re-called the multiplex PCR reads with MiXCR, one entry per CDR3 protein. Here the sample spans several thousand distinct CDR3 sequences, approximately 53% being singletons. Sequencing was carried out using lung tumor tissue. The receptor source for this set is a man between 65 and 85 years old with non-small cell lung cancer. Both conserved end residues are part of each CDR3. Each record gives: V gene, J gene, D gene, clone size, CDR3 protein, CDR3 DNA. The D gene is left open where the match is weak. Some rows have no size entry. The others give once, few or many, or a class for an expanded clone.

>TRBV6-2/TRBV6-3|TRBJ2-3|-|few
CASSFRDTQYF
TGTGCCAGCAGTTTTAGGGATACGCAGTATTTT
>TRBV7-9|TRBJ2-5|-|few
CASSLPSGVETQYF
TGTGCCAGCAGCCTACCCTCTGGGGTTGAGACCCAGTACTTC
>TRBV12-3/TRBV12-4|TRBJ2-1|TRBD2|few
CASGIQLAGGDYNEQFF
TGTGCCAGCGGGATCCAACTAGCGGGAGGTGACTACAATGAGCAGTTCTTC
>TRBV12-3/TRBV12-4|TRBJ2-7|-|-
CASSWGPLEQYF
TGTGCCAGCAGTTGGGGCCCATTGGAGCAGTACTTC
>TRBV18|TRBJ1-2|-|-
CASSGGAGSGYTF
TGTGCCAGCTCCGGAGGGGCAGGGAGCGGCTACACCTTC
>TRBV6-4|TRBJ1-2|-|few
CASNPTASLYGYTF
TGTGCCAGCAATCCCACAGCCTCCCTCTATGGCTACACCTTC
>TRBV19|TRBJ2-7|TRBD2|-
CASTGLAGVDEQYF
TGTGCCAGTACAGGACTAGCGGGAGTCGACGAGCAGTACTTC
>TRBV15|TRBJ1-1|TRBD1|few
CATSNPGTANTEAFF
TGTGCCACCAGCAACCCCGGGACAGCTAACACTGAAGCTTTCTTT
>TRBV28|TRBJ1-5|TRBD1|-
CASSFGTGNQPQHF
TGTGCCAGCAGTTTTGGGACAGGCAATCAGCCCCAGCATTTT
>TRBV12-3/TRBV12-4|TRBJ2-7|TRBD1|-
CASSAGTGVPEQYF
TGTGCCAGCAGTGCAGGGACAGGGGTCCCCGAGCAGTACTTC
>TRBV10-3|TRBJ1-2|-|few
CAISEDGNYGYTF
TGTGCCATCAGTGAGGACGGTAACTATGGCTACACCTTC
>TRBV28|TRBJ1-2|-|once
CASSLAKGDGYTF
TGTGCCAGCAGTTTGGCTAAGGGGGATGGCTACACCTTC
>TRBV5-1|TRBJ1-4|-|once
CASSLGTEKLFF
TGCGCCAGCAGCTTGGGGACAGAAAAACTGTTTTTT
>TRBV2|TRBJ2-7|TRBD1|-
CASRKGTGAVYEQYF
TGTGCCAGCAGAAAAGGGACAGGGGCTGTCTACGAGCAGTACTTC
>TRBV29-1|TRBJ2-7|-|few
CSVGLPGLVYEQYF
TGCAGCGTTGGGTTGCCAGGGCTCGTCTACGAGCAGTACTTC
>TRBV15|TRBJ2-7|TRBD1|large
CATSSRGLYEQYF
TGTGCCACCAGCAGCAGGGGGCTGTACGAGCAGTACTTC
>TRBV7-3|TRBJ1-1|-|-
CASSVGQNTEAFF
TGTGCCAGCAGCGTGGGACAAAACACTGAAGCTTTCTTT
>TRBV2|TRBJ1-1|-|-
CASRARGRGNTEAFF
TGTGCCAGCAGGGCCCGGGGCAGGGGGAACACTGAAGCTTTCTTT
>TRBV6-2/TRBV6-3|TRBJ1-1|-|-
CASSVNTEAFF
TGTGCCAGCAGCGTGAACACTGAAGCTTTCTTT
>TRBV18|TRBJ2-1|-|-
CASSPPSYNEQFF
TGTGCCAGCTCACCACCGAGCTACAATGAGCAGTTCTTC
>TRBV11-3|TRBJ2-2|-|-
CASSYHSDRRNTGELFF
TGTGCCAGCAGCTACCATTCGGACAGAAGAAACACCGGGGAGCTGTTTTTT
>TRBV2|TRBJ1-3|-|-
CASTENRAGGNTIYF
TGTGCCAGCACTGAAAACAGGGCCGGTGGAAACACCATATATTTT
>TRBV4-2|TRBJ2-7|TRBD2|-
CASSQVLGTSGSGYEQYF
TGTGCCAGCAGCCAAGTTCTCGGGACTAGCGGGAGTGGCTACGAGCAGTACTTC
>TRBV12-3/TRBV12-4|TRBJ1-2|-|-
CASSLGFGYGYTF
TGTGCCAGCAGTTTGGGGTTTGGCTATGGCTACACCTTC
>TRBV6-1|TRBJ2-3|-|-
CASSRTATGTDTQYF
TGTGCCAGCAGTCGGACAGCGACAGGCACAGATACGCAGTATTTT
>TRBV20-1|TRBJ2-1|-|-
CSANFDNEQFF
TGCAGTGCCAACTTCGATAATGAGCAGTTCTTC
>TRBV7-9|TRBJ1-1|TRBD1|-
CASSLWDRGNTEAFF
TGTGCCAGCAGCTTATGGGACAGGGGGAACACTGAAGCTTTCTTT
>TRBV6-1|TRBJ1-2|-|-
CASSDGNYGYTF
TGTGCCAGCAGTGATGGCAACTATGGCTACACCTTC
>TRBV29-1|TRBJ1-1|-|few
CSVEDRGESTEAFF
TGCAGCGTTGAAGATCGGGGGGAGAGCACTGAAGCTTTCTTT
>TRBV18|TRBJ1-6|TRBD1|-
CASSPQDRFNSPLHF
TGTGCCAGCTCACCCCAGGACAGGTTTAATTCACCCCTCCACTTT
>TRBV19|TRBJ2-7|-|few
CATKGTDLSYEQYF
TGTGCCACCAAGGGTACGGACCTCTCCTACGAGCAGTACTTC
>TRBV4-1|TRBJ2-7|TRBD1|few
CASSQTSGQNYEQYF
TGCGCCAGCAGCCAAACCTCGGGACAGAATTACGAGCAGTACTTC
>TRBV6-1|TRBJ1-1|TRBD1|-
CASRGTGLVTEAFF
TGTGCCAGCAGGGGGACAGGGTTGGTCACTGAAGCTTTCTTT
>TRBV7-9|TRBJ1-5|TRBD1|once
CASSPGATGGAGQPQHF
TGTGCCAGCAGCCCGGGGGCCACAGGGGGCGCGGGTCAGCCCCAGCATTTT
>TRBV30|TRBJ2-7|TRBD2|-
CAWSRSGRWSEQYF
TGTGCCTGGAGTAGAAGCGGGAGGTGGAGCGAGCAGTACTTC
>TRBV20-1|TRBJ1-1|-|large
CSATGREAFF
TGCAGTGCGACCGGCCGGGAAGCTTTCTTT
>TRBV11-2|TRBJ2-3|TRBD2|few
CASSLVTSGTDTQYF
TGTGCCAGCAGCTTAGTGACTAGCGGCACAGATACGCAGTATTTT
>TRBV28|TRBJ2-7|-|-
CASSSAQGTYEQYF
TGTGCCAGCAGTTCCGCTCAGGGTACCTACGAGCAGTACTTC
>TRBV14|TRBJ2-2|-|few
CASSRSGARELFF
TGTGCCAGCAGCCGCTCAGGGGCGAGGGAGCTGTTTTTT
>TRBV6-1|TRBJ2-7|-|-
CASSRTADYEQYF
TGTGCCAGCAGCCGGACAGCGGATTACGAGCAGTACTTC
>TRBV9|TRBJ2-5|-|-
CASSTQARETQYF
TGTGCCAGCAGCACACAGGCCAGGGAGACCCAGTACTTC
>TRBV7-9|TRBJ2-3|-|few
CASSSVRADTQYF
TGTGCCAGCAGCTCCGTGAGGGCAGATACGCAGTATTTT
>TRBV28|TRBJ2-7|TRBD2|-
CASSKSPRTGGEQYF
TGTGCCAGCAGCAAGAGCCCCCGTACGGGAGGCGAGCAGTACTTC
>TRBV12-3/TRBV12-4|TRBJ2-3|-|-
CASSLALATDTQYF
TGTGCCAGCAGTTTAGCGTTGGCTACAGATACGCAGTATTTT